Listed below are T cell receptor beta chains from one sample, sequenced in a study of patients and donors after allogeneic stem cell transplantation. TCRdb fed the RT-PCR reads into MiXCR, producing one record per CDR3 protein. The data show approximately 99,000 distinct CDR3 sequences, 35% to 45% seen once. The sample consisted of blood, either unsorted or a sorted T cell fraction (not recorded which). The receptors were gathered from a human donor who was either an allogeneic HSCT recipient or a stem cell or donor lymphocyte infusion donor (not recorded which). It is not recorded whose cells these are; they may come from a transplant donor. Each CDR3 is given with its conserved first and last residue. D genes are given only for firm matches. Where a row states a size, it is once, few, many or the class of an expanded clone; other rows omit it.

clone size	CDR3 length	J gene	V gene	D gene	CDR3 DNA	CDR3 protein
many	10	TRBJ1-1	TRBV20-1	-	TGCAGTGCTAGAGCGGCTGAAGCTTTCTTT	CSARAAEAFF
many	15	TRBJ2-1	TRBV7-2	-	TGTGCCAGCAGCTTAGCGCGCAAACAAAACAATGAGCAGTTCTTC	CASSLARKQNNEQFF
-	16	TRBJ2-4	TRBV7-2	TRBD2	TGTGCCAGCACTTTGACGGGAGGCCTAGCCAAAAACATTCAGTACTTC	CASTLTGGLAKNIQYF
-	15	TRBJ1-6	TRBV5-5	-	TGTGCCAGCAGCTTGTTAGGGGCAAGCAATTCACCCCTCCACTTT	CASSLLGASNSPLHF
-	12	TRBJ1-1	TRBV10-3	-	TGTGCCATCAGTGAGGCCGGCACTGAAGCTTTCTTT	CAISEAGTEAFF
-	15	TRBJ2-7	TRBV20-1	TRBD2	TGCAGTGCTAACCCGAGCGGGAGGAGCTCCTACGAGCAGTACTTC	CSANPSGRSSYEQYF
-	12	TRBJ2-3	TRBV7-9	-	TGTGCCAGCAGCCGTCTCTCAGATACGCAGTATTTT	CASSRLSDTQYF
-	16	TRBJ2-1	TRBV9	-	TGTGCCAGCAGCGCTATTACTAGTTTTGACTACAATGAGCAGTTCTTC	CASSAITSFDYNEQFF
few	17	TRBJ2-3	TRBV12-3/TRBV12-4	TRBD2	TGTGCCAGCAGTTCCCCAGGGCTAGCGGCTAGCACAGATACGCAGTATTTT	CASSSPGLAASTDTQYF
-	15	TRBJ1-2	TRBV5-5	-	TGTGCCAGCAGCCTAAATCGAAACGGGGGTTATGGCTACACCTTC	CASSLNRNGGYGYTF
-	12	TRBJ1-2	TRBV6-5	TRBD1	TGTGCCAGCAGTTTCCGACAGGGCGGCTACACCTTC	CASSFRQGGYTF
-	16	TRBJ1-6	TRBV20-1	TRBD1	TGCAGTGCTAGGAAACAGGGGGATAGGTGGAATTCACCCCTCCACTTT	CSARKQGDRWNSPLHF
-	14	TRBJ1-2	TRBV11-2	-	TGTGCCAGCAGCTTTGGAGCCGCTGCGGGGGGCTACACCTTC	CASSFGAAAGGYTF
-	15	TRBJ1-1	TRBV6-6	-	TGTGCCAGCAGTTACTTTGGGGGCCGGGTCACTGAAGCTTTCTTT	CASSYFGGRVTEAFF
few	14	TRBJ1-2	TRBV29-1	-	TGCAGCGTTTCAGGACAGACACCTAACTATGGCTACACCTTC	CSVSGQTPNYGYTF
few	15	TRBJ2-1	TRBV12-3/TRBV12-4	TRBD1	TGTGCCAGCAGCCCTCTCCCATCTAAGGGGGCTGAGCAGTTCTTC	CASSPLPSKGAEQFF
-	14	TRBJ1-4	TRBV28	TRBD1	TGTGCCAGCACCCCCGGGACAGCAAATGAAAAACTGTTTTTT	CASTPGTANEKLFF
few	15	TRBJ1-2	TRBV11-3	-	TGTGCCAGCAGCCCCTCCCCAGGGGCTAACTATGGCTACACCTTC	CASSPSPGANYGYTF